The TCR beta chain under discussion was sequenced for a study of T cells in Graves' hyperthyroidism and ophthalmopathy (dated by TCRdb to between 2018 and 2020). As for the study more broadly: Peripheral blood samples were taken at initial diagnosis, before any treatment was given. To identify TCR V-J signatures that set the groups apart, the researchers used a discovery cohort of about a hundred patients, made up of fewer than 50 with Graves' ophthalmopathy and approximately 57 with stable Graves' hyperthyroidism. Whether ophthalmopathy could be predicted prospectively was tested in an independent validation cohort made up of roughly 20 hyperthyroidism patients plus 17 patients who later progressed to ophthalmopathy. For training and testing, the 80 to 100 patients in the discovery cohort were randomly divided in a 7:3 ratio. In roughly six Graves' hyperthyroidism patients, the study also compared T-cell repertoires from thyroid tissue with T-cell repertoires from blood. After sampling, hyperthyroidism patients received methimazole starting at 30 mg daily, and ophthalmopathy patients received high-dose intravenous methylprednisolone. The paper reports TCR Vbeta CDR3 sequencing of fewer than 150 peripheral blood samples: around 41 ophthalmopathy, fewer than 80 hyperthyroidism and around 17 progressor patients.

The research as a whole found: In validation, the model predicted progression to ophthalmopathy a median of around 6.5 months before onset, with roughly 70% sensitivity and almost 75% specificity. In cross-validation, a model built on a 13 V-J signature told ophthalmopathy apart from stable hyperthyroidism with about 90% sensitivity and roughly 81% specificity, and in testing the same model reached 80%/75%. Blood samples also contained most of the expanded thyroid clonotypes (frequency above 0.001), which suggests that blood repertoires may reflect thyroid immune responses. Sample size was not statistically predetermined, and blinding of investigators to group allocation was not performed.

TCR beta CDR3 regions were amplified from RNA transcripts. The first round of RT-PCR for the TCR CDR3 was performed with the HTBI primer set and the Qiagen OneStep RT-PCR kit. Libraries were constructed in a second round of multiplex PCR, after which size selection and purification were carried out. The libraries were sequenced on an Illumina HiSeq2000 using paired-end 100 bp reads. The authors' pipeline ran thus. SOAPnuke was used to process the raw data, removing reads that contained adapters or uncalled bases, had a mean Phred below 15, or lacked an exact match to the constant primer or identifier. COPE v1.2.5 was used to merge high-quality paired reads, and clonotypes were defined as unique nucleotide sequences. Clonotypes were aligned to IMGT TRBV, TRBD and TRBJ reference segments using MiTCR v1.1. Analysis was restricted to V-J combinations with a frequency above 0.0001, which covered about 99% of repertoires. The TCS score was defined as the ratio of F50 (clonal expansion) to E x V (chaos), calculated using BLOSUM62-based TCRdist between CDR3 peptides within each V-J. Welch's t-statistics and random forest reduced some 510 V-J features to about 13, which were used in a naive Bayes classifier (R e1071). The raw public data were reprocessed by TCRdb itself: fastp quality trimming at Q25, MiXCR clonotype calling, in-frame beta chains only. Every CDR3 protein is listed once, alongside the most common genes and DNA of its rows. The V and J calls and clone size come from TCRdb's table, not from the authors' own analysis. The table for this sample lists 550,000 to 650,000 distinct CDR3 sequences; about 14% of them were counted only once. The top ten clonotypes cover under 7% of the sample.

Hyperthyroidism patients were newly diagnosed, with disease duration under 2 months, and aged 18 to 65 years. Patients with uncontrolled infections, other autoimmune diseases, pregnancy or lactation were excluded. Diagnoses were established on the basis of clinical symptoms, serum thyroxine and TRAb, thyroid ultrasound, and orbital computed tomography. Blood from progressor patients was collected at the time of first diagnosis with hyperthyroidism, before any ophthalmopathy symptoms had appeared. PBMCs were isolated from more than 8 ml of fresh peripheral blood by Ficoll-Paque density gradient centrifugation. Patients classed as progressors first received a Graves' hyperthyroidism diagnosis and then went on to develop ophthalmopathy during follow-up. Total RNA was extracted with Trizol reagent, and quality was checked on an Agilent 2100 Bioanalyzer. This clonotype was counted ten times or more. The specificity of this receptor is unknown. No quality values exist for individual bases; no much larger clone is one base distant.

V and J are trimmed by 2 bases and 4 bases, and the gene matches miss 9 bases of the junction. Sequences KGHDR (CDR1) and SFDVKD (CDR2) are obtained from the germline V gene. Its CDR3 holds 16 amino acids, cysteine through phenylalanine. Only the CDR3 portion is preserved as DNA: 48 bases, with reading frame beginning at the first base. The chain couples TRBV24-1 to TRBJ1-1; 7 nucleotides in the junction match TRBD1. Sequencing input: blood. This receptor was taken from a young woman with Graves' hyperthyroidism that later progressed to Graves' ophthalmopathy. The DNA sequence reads TGTGCCACCAGTGATTCCGGAACAGGGGCGGGCACTGAAGCTTTCTTT. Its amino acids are CATSDSGTGAGTEAFF.